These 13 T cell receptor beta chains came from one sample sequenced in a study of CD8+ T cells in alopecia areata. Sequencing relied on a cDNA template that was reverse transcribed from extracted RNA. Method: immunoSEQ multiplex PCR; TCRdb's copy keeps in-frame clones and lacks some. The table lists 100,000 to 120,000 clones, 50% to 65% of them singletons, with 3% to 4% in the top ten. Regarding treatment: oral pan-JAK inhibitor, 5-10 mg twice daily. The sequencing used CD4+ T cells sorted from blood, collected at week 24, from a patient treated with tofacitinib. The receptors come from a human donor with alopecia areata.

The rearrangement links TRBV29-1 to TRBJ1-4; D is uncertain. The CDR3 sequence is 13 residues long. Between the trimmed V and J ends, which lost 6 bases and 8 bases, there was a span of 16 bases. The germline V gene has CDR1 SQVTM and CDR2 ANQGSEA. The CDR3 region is CSVQTMVGEKLFF. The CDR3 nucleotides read TGCAGCGTGCAGACCATGGTTGGGGAAAAACTGTTTTTT.

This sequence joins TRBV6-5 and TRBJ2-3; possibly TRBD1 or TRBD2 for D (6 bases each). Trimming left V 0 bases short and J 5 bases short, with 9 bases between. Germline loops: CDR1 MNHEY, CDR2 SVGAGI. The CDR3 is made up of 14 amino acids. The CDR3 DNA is TGTGCCAGCAGTTACTCGAAGGGGGGAGATACGCAGTATTTT. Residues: CASSYSKGGDTQYF.

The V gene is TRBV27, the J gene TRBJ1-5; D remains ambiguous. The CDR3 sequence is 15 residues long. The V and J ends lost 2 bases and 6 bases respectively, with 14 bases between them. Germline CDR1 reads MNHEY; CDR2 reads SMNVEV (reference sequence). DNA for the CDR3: TGTGCCAGCAGTTTAACCTCTGGGGTGGCTCAGCCCCAGCATTTT. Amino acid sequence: CASSLTSGVAQPQHF.

The CDR3 protein is CASSLGQGSNQPQHF. The CDR3 region has the DNA TGTGCCAGCAGCTTAGGACAGGGAAGCAATCAGCCCCAGCATTTT. This chain uses TRBV7-9 with TRBJ1-5; TRBD1 agrees at 7 bases. The CDR3 totals 15 residues. V lost 1 base, J lost 1 base, and 1 base stayed unmatched. Germline assignment: CDR1 SEHNR and CDR2 FQNEAQ (reference sequence). Together with reference TRBV7-9 and TRBJ1-5, the CDR3 gives the full variable domain: DTGVSQNPRHKITKRGQNVTFRCDPISEHNRLYWYRQTLGQGPEFLTYFQNEAQLEKSRLLSDRFSAERPKGSFSTLEIQRTEQGDSAMYLCASSLGQGSNQPQHFGDGTRLSIL.

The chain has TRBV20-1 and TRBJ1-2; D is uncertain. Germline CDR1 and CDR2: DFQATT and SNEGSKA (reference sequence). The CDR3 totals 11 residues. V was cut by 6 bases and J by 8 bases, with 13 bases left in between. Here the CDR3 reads CSASIKWGYTF. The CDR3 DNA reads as TGCAGTGCCAGTATCAAGTGGGGCTACACCTTC.

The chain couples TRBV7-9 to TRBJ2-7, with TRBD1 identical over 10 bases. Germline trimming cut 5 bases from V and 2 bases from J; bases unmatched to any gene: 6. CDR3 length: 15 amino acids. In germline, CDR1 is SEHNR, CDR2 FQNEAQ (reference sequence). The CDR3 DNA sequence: TGTGCCAGCAGCCCGTCGACAGGGGGCCCCTACGAGCAGTACTTC. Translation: CASSPSTGGPYEQYF. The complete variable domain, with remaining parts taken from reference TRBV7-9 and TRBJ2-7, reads DTGVSQNPRHKITKRGQNVTFRCDPISEHNRLYWYRQTLGQGPEFLTYFQNEAQLEKSRLLSDRFSAERPKGSFSTLEIQRTEQGDSAMYLCASSPSTGGPYEQYFGPGTRLTVT.

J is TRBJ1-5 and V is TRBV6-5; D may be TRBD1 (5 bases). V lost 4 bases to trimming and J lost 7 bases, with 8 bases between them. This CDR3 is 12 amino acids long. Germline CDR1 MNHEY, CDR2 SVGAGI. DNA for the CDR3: TGTGCCAGCAGTTCGAGGGACCAGCCCCAGCATTTT. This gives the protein CASSSRDQPQHF.

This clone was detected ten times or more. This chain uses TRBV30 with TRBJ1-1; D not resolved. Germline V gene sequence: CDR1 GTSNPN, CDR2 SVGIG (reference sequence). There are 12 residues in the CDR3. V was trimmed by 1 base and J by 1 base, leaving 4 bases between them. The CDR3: CAWSDGNTEAFF. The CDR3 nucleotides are TGTGCCTGGAGTGATGGGAACACTGAAGCTTTCTTT.

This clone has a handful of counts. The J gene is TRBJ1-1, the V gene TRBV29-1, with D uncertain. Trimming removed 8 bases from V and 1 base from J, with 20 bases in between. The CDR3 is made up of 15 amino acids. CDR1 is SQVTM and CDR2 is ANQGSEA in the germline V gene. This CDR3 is CSSQTSLWGNTEAFF. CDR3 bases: TGCAGCTCGCAAACATCCCTATGGGGGAACACTGAAGCTTTCTTT. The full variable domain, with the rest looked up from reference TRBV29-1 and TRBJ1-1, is SAVISQKPSRDICQRGTSLTIQCQVDSQVTMMFWYRQQPGQSLTLIATANQGSEATYESGFVIDKFPISRPNLTFSTLTVSNMSPEDSSIYLCSSQTSLWGNTEAFFGQGTRLTVV.

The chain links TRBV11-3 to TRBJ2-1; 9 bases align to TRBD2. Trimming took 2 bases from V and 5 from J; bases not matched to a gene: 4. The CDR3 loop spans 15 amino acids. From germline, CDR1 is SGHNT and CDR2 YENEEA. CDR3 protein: CASSLMLAGNNEQFF. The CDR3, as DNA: TGTGCCAGCAGCTTAATGCTAGCGGGGAACAATGAGCAGTTCTTC.

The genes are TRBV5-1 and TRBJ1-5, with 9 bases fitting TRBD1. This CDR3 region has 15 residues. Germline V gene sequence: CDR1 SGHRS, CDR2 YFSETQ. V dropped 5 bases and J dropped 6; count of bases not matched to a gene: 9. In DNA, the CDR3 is TGCGCCAGCAGTCCGGGACAGGGTGTTGGTCAGCCCCAGCATTTT. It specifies CASSPGQGVGQPQHF.

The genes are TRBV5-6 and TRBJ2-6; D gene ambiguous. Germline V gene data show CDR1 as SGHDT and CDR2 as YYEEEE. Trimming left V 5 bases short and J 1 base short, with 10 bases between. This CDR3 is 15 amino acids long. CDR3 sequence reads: CASSRIVSGANVLTF. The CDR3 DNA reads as TGTGCCAGCAGTAGAATTGTTTCTGGGGCCAACGTCCTGACTTTC.

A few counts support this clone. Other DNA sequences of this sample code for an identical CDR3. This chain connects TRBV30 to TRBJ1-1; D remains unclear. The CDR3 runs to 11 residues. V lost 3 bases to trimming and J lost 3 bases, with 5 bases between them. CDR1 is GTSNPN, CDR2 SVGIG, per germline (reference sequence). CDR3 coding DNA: TGTGCCTGGAGGGGCCACACTGAAGCTTTCTTT. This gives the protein CAWRGHTEAFF.